The 17 T cell receptor beta chains in this list originate from one sample, sequenced in a study of T cells in tumors after PD-1 blockade. Assay: immunoSEQ multiplex PCR; the TCRdb copy retains only in-frame clones and omits some. The sample contains tens of thousands of clones, around 80% of which appear only once. The sequenced sample was PBMCs, obtained before anti-PD-1 therapy. The receptors originated from a human donor with advanced basal cell or squamous cell carcinoma (not recorded which).

This rearrangement joins TRBV5-1 to TRBJ2-3; 13 bases fit TRBD2. The CDR3 has 17 residues. Germline-derived CDR1 and CDR2 are SGHRS and YFSETQ. Unmatched junction bases numbered 1, after V lost 0 bases and J lost 0 bases. The CDR3 sequence is CASSLGLAGGSTDTQYF. As DNA, the CDR3 is TGCGCCAGCAGCTTGGGACTAGCGGGAGGAAGCACAGATACGCAGTATTTT.

This chain joins TRBV10-3 and TRBJ1-2; possibly TRBD1 for D (6 bases). Germline V CDR1 and CDR2: ENHRY, SYGVKD. The CDR3 runs 15 residues. V gave up 0 bases and J gave up 0 bases, with 8 bases separating them. The CDR3, as DNA: TGTGCCATCAGTGAGTCTGGACAGACTAACTATGGCTACACCTTC. It is translated as CAISESGQTNYGYTF.

V and J are TRBV3-1 (or the pseudogene TRBV3-2) and TRBJ1-4; D ambiguous. The CDR3 length is 13 residues. Trimming pared 1 base from V and 8 bases from J, leaving 8 bases between. Germline V gene data show CDR1 as LGHDT and CDR2 as YNNKEL (reference sequence). DNA for the CDR3: TGTGCCAGCAGCCAAGTTATACGCGAAAAACTGTTTTTT. Translated: CASSQVIREKLFF.

This chain links TRBV19 with TRBJ2-1; D might be TRBD1 (5 bases). Germline CDR1 and CDR2: LNHDA and SQIVND (reference sequence). The CDR3 has 15 residues. V dropped 4 bases and J dropped 1 base, with 11 bases sitting between them. CDR3 DNA: TGTGCCAGTAGTACTCCCAGGGTATCCTACAATGAGCAGTTCTTC. It codes for CASSTPRVSYNEQFF.

V is TRBV27 and J is TRBJ2-1; D is uncertain. Trimming cost V 6 bases and J 5 bases, with 20 bases left between them. Germline lookup yields CDR1 MNHEY and CDR2 SMNVEV (reference sequence). The CDR3 is made up of 16 amino acids. CDR3 sequence (DNA): TGTGCCAGCAGCCCTTTTGAGTACCCCCCCGACAATGAGCAGTTCTTC. Protein: CASSPFEYPPDNEQFF.

This chain joins TRBV10-2 and TRBJ1-1, with D hard to call. The CDR3 contains 13 residues. The V and J ends lost 8 bases and 4 bases respectively, with 14 bases between them. Germline CDR1 is WSHSY and CDR2 is SAAADI. CDR3 sequence (DNA): TGCGCCAGCGGTTCCGGAGTTGGCACTGAAGCTTTCTTT. This codes for CASGSGVGTEAFF.

This clone has just one count. The rearrangement links TRBV4-1 to TRBJ1-3; 7 nucleotides line up with TRBD1. The J segment lost 2 bases and the V segment lost 1 base, leaving 5 bases of the junction unmatched. The CDR3 covers 16 residues. Germline-derived CDR1 and CDR2 are MGHRA and YSYEKL. This CDR3 is CASSQAQTGPGNTIYF. Here the CDR3 DNA reads TGCGCCAGCAGCCAAGCTCAGACAGGGCCTGGAAACACCATATATTTT.

V and J are TRBV5-8 and TRBJ1-1, with a tentative D call TRBD1 (6 bases). This CDR3 is 14 amino acids long. Trimming removed 4 bases from V and 7 bases from J, with 17 bases in between. Per germline, CDR1 SGHTS and CDR2 YDEGEE. DNA for the CDR3: TGTGCCAGCAGCCCTTCGGGACAAGTGAATGAAGCTTTCTTT. Its protein product is CASSPSGQVNEAFF.

This rearrangement joins TRBV19 to TRBJ1-1; possible D gene TRBD1, 5 bases. The germline V and J ends were trimmed by 8 bases and 7 bases, with 11 bases remaining between them. The CDR3 length is 11 residues. CDR1 LNHDA and CDR2 SQIVND come from the germline V gene (reference sequence). The CDR3 region has the DNA TGTGCCAGTCGATCGGGGGGTGAAGCTTTCTTT. Its translation: CASRSGGEAFF.

This clone was found once. For the CDR3, the DNA is TGTGCCATCAGTGAAGGCCTATCCAATCAGCCCCAGCATTTT. Residues: CAISEGLSNQPQHF. The chain links TRBV10-3 to TRBJ1-5; D not resolved. Trimming cost V 3 bases and J 3 bases, with 9 bases left between them. The CDR3 has 14 residues. Germline CDR1 and CDR2: ENHRY and SYGVKD.

The J gene is TRBJ2-1, the V gene TRBV13; TRBD1 aligns across 10 bases. The trim removed 0 bases at V and 3 bases at J, leaving 11 bases unmatched. The CDR3 length is 19 residues. Germline V CDR1 and CDR2: PRHDT, FYEKMQ (reference sequence). Here the CDR3 reads CASSLGLTGRDRGYNEQFF. In DNA, the CDR3 is TGTGCCAGCAGCTTAGGCCTCACGGGCCGGGACAGGGGCTACAATGAGCAGTTCTTC.

The rearrangement uses TRBV5-6 and TRBJ2-7; D unresolved. CDR1 and CDR2 from the germline V gene are SGHDT and YYEEEE. The CDR3 length is 12 residues. V gave up 4 bases and J gave up 3 bases, with 8 bases separating them. The CDR3 nucleotides read TGTGCCAGCAGCCCGAGATTCTACGAGCAGTACTTC. Protein product: CASSPRFYEQYF.

This clone was seen a handful of times. The chain joins TRBV7-8 to TRBJ2-2; D remains unclear. There are 15 residues in the CDR3. V lost 1 base and J 1 base, leaving 7 bases between the germline ends. Per the germline V gene, CDR1 is SGHVS and CDR2 is FQNEAQ. CDR3 loop: CASSLVSGNTGELFF. The CDR3 nucleotides read TGTGCCAGCAGCTTAGTTTCAGGGAACACCGGGGAGCTGTTTTTT. Complete variable domain (other parts from reference TRBV7-8 and TRBJ2-2): GAGVSQSPRYKVAKRGQDVALRCDPISGHVSLFWYQQALGQGPEFLTYFQNEAQLDKSGLPSDRFFAERPEGSVSTLKIQRTQQEDSAVYLCASSLVSGNTGELFFGEGSRLTVL.

The chain combines TRBV28 with TRBJ2-5; TRBD2 might be the D (6 bases). This CDR3 has 14 residues. Per germline, CDR1 MDHEN and CDR2 SYDVKM. V dropped 10 bases and J dropped 4 bases, with 19 bases sitting between them. CDR3 region: CAIQSGREVETQYF. The CDR3 nucleotides read TGTGCCATACAATCCGGAAGGGAGGTAGAGACCCAGTACTTC.

V and J are TRBV29-1 and TRBJ2-7; the D call may be TRBD1 or TRBD2 (5 bases each). Germline-derived CDR1 and CDR2 are SQVTM and ANQGSEA. V gave up 2 bases and J gave up 5 bases, with 19 bases separating them. The CDR3 consists of 15 residues. The CDR3: CSVEPHSGANNEQYF. As DNA, the CDR3 is TGCAGCGTTGAACCCCACTCCGGGGCCAATAACGAGCAGTACTTC.

The chain couples TRBV18 to TRBJ1-3; D is undetermined. CDR3 length equals 15 residues. Trimming left V 0 bases short and J 1 base short, with 7 bases between. Germline V lookup: CDR1 KGHSH, CDR2 LQKENI. Here the CDR3 reads CASSPPLLSGNTIYF. As DNA, the CDR3 is TGTGCCAGCTCACCACCTTTATTGTCTGGAAACACCATATATTTT. Together with reference TRBV18 and TRBJ1-3, the CDR3 gives the full variable domain: NAGVMQNPRHLVRRRGQEARLRCSPMKGHSHVYWYRQLPEEGLKFMVYLQKENIIDESGMPKERFSAEFPKEGPSILRIQQVVRGDSAAYFCASSPPLLSGNTIYFGEGSWLTVV.

Judged by abundance, this clone is medium-sized. The genes are TRBV9 and TRBJ2-7; 13 bases are a match to TRBD2. Germline CDR1 SGDLS, CDR2 YYNGEE. The CDR3 covers 15 residues. Losses at the gene ends were 3 bases for V and 7 bases for J; bases not matched to a gene: 7. The DNA of the CDR3 is TGTGCCAGCAGCGCGACTAGCGGGAGGTCTGGAGAGCAGTACTTC. Protein: CASSATSGRSGEQYF.